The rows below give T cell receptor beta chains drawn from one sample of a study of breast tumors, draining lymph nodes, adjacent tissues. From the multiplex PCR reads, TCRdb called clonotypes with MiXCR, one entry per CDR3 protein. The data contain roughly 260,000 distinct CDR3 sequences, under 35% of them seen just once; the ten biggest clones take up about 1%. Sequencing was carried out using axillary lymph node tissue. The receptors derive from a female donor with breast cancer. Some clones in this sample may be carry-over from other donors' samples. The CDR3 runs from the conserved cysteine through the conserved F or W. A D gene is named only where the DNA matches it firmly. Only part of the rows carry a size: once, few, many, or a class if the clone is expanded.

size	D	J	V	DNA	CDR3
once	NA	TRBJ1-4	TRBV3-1	TGTGCCAGCAGCCAGACCAGGAGGGGTAATGAAAAACTGTTTTTT	CASSQTRRGNEKLFF
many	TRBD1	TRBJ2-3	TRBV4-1	TGCGCCAGCAGCCAACTGGGACAGGGGGAACCCACAGATACGCAGTATTTT	CASSQLGQGEPTDTQYF
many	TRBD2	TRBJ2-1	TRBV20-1	TGCAGTGCTAGTTCCCTAGCGGGAGTTGGTGAGCAGTTCTTC	CSASSLAGVGEQFF
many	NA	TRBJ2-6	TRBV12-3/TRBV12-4	TGTGCCAGCACATCGGGGTCTGGGGCCAACGTCCTGACTTTC	CASTSGSGANVLTF
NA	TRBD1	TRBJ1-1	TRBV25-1	TGTGCCAGCAGACCCCAGACAGGGATGAACACTGAAGCTTTCTTT	CASRPQTGMNTEAFF
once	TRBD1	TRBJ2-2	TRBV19	TGTGCCAGTACTAAGGACAGGGAGAGGCGCGGGGAGCTGTTTTTT	CASTKDRERRGELFF
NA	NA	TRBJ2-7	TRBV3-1	TGTGCCAGCAGCCCCCACTCCTACGAGCAGTACTTC	CASSPHSYEQYF
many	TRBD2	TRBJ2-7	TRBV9	TGTGCCAGCAGCGCGACTAGCGGTTCCCACGAGCAGTACTTC	CASSATSGSHEQYF
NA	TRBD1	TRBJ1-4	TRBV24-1	TGTGCCACCAGTGTTAAAACGGGGACAGGGGTTTGGGAAAAGCTGTTTTTT	CATSVKTGTGVWEKLFF
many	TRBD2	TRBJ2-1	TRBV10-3	TGTGCCATCAGTGATGGGGTGACTAGCGTCAATGAGCAGTTCTTC	CAISDGVTSVNEQFF
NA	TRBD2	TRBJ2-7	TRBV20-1	TGCAGTGCTAGTCCCCCAGGCGGGAGCTCCAAGCAGTACTTC	CSASPPGGSSKQYF
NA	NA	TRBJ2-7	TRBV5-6	TGTGCCAGCAGCTTGGGGACGGCGGTGACCTACGAGCAGTACTTC	CASSLGTAVTYEQYF
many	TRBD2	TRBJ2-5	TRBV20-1	TGCAGTGCTATAGCGGGAGAGACCCAGTACTTC	CSAIAGETQYF
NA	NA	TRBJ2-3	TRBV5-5	TGTGCCAGCAGCTTGAACCTCCGGGACCCACGGCCAGATACGCAGTATTTT	CASSLNLRDPRPDTQYF
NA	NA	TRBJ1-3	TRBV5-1	TGCGCCAGCAGCTTGGACGGGACAATGCCTGGAAACACCATATATTTT	CASSLDGTMPGNTIYF
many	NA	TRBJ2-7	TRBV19	TGTGCCAGTAGTCCCGGGACGTACTCCTACGAGCAGTACTTC	CASSPGTYSYEQYF
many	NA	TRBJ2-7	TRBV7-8	TGTGCCAGCAGCTCTACAGGGTATGGCTACGAGCAGTACTTC	CASSSTGYGYEQYF
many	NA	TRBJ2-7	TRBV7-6	TGTGCCAGCACCCTCACGACGAAGAACTACGAGCAGTACTTC	CASTLTTKNYEQYF
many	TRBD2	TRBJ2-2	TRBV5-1	TGCGCCAGCAGCACCCTAGCGGGAGGAACCGGGGAGCTGTTTTTT	CASSTLAGGTGELFF
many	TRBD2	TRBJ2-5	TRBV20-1	TGCAGTGCCTCGGGGGGACTAGCGGGTCTAGAGACCCAGTACTTC	CSASGGLAGLETQYF
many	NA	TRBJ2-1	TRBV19	TGTGCCAGTAGTATTGGGAGGTGGAGGGCCGGGAATGAGCAGTTCTTC	CASSIGRWRAGNEQFF
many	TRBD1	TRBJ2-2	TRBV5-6	TGTGCCAGCAGGAGGACAGGGGCCGGGGAGCTGTTTTTT	CASRRTGAGELFF
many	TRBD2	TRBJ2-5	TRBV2	TGTGCCAGCAGTGAGATGGGACTAGCGCAAGAGACCCAGTACTTC	CASSEMGLAQETQYF
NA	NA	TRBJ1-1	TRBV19	TGTGCCAGTAGTCCGGGGGGGGCGAAAACTGAAGCTTTCTTT	CASSPGGAKTEAFF
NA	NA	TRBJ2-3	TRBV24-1	TGTGTCACCAGTGATCAGGGCCTTTGGGATACGCAGTATTTT	CVTSDQGLWDTQYF
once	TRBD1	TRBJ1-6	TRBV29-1	TGCAGCTCAGGGACAGGTGGGAGCTCGCGGAATTCACCCCTCCACTTT	CSSGTGGSSRNSPLHF
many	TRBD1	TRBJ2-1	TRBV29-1	TGCAGCGTTGCCGAACAGGGGGGTCCATACAATGAGCAGTTCTTC	CSVAEQGGPYNEQFF
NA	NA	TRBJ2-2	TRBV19	TGTGCCAGTAGTATAGATCCACTGACTCCCGGGGAGCTGTTTTTT	CASSIDPLTPGELFF
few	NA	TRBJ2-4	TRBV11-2	TGTGCCAGCGGGACGGGGAGAAACATTCAGTACTTC	CASGTGRNIQYF
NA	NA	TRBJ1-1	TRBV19	TGTGCCAGTAGTATAGTGGACAGTTTGAACACTGAAGCTTTCTTT	CASSIVDSLNTEAFF
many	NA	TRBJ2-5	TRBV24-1	TGTGCCACCAACGACGGCGGCCAAGAGACCCAGTACTTC	CATNDGGQETQYF
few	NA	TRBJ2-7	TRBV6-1	TGTGCCAGCAGCCGCTCGGGGTTCTCTAAAACCTACGAGCAGTACTTC	CASSRSGFSKTYEQYF
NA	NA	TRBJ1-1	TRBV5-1	TGCGCCAGCAGCACGGGAATTCGGGTCGAATCTGAAGCTTTCTTT	CASSTGIRVESEAFF
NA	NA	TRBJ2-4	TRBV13	TGTGCCAGCAGCTTAGACACAGCCGGGACCCGCCAAAACATTCAGTACTTC	CASSLDTAGTRQNIQYF
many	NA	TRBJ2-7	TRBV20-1	TGCAGTGCTAGAGGGGGGGCAGGGGAGGACGAGCAGTACTTC	CSARGGAGEDEQYF
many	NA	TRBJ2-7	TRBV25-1	TGTGCCAGCAGTGAGTCGGGATTCTACGAGCAGTACTTC	CASSESGFYEQYF
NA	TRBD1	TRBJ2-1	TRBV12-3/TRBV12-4	TGTGCCAGCAGCCACCGGACAGGGTTGGAAAAAGAGCAGTTCTTC	CASSHRTGLEKEQFF
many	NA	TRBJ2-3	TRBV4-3	TGCGCCAGCAGCCAAGAAACGTTGCGGGAGCAGTATTTT	CASSQETLREQYF
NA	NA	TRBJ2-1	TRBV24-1	TGTGCCACCAGTGACGGGAGTAGGTATGAGCAGTTCTTC	CATSDGSRYEQFF
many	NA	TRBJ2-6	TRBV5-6	TGTGCCAGCAGCTCTGACCCCCGAGTGCGGGCCAACGTCCTGACTTTC	CASSSDPRVRANVLTF